This T cell receptor beta chain is drawn from a study of identical twins. Whole-study findings and limits: Invariant MAIT and iNKT cells may have partly biased zero-insertion analyses.

The CDR3 sequence is 16 residues long. With 4 bases removed from V and 6 bases from J, the gap between germline ends came to 20 bases. Germline-derived CDR1 and CDR2 are SEHNR and FQNEAQ (reference sequence). With respect to this clonotype: The antigen remains undetermined.

cDNA molecules carried unique molecular identifiers, and template switching added a universal primer site. MiXCR was run by TCRdb on the 5' RACE reads, yielding one entry per CDR3 protein. Of about 530,000 distinct CDR3 sequences in the sample, 20% to 25% were seen once. These data were also filed under a second study, of yellow fever vaccine responses in identical twins.

The material sequenced was CD4+ T cells sorted from blood. The TCR sequence derives from a woman younger than 35 in good health. The chain is built from TRBV7-9 and TRBJ2-3, with TRBD1 as a possible D gene (5 bases). CDR3: CASSSVGRVGPDTQYF. The CDR3 DNA sequence: TGTGCCAGCAGCTCAGTCGGCAGGGTTGGACCCGATACGCAGTATTTT.